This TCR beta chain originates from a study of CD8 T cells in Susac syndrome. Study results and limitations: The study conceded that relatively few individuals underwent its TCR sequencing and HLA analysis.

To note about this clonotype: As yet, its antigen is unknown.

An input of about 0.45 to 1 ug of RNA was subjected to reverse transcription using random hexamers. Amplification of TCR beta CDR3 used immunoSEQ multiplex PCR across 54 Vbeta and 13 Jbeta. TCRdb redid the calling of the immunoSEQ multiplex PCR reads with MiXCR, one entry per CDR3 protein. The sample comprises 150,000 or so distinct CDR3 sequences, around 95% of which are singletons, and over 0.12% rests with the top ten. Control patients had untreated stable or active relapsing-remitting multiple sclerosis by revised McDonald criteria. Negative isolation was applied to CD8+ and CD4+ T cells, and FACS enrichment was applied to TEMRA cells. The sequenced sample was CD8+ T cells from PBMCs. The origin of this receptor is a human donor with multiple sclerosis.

The CDR3 DNA follows: TGTGCCTTCGCGGACTGGGAAGATAATTCACCCCTCCACTTT. This codes for CAFADWEDNSPLHF. The chain joins TRBV30 to TRBJ1-6; no definite D call. Per the germline V gene, CDR1 is GTSNPN and CDR2 is SVGIG (reference sequence). The CDR3 runs 14 residues. The V and J ends lost 7 bases and 5 bases respectively, with 15 bases between them.